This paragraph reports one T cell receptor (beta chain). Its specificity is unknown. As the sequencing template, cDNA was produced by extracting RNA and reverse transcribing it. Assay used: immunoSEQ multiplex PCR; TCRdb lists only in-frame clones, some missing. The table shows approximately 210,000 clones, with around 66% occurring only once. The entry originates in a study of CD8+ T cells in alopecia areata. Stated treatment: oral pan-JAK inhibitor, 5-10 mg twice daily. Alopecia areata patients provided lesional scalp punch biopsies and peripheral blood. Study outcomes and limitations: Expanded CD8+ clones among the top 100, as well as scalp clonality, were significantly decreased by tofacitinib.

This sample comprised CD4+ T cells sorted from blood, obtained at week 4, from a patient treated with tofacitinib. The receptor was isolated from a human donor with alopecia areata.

In DNA form, the CDR3 reads TGTGCCAGCAGCCACACCAGCGAGAACACTGAAGCTTTCTTT. It translates to CASSHTSENTEAFF. The rearrangement links TRBV7-9 to TRBJ1-1; the D is unclear. This CDR3 is built from 14 residues. CDR1 SEHNR and CDR2 FQNEAQ come from the germline V gene (reference sequence). Trimming removed 5 bases from V and 1 base from J, with 11 bases in between.